The 23 T cell receptor beta chains given below trace back to one sample, sequenced in a study of blood T cell repertoires in COVID-19. Sequencing was performed with immunoSEQ multiplex PCR; in TCRdb, only in-frame clones are kept and a portion is missing. The repertoire consists of roughly 38,000 clones, with around 83% occurring once and the leading ten covering roughly a fifth. Specimen: peripheral blood. The receptors come from a man aged 50-59 years in a cohort sampled during active COVID-19.

The rearrangement joins TRBV5-5 to TRBJ1-1; the D is unclear. Germline V gives CDR1 SGHKS, CDR2 YYEKEE (reference sequence). Between the trimmed V and J ends, which lost 1 base and 4 bases, there was a span of 2 bases. The CDR3 sequence is 11 residues long. The CDR3 region is CASSLRTEAFF. CDR3 in DNA: TGTGCCAGCAGCTTGCGCACTGAAGCTTTCTTT.

V and J are TRBV12-2 and TRBJ1-1; the table calls TRBD1, which could not be checked here. TRBV12-2 is an annotated pseudogene. This CDR3 is 14 amino acids long. The CDR3 reads CASRITGDNTEAFF. The CDR3 DNA follows: TGTGCAAGTCGCATAACAGGGGATAACACTGAAGCTTTCTTT.

The chain joins TRBV10-3 to TRBJ2-1, with 7 bases aligning to TRBD2. The CDR3 has 17 amino acids. Germline assignment: CDR1 ENHRY and CDR2 SYGVKD. V lost 10 bases and J lost 0; bases outside the gene matches: 15. The CDR3 here is CATLSGGVRSSYNEQFF. CDR3 sequence (DNA): TGTGCCACACTTTCTGGGGGGGTCCGAAGCTCCTACAATGAGCAGTTCTTC.

The chain is built from TRBV2 and TRBJ1-2; no reliable D call. The CDR3 consists of 12 residues. In germline, CDR1 is SNHLY, CDR2 FYNNEI. V gave up 8 bases and J gave up 5 bases, with 12 bases separating them. The CDR3 region is CASPPGGYGYTF. In DNA form, the CDR3 reads TGTGCCAGCCCCCCGGGTGGGTATGGCTACACCTTC.

The rearrangement links TRBV14 to TRBJ2-1; 15 bases agree with TRBD2. CDR1 is SGHDN, CDR2 FVKESK, per germline. The CDR3 sequence is 17 residues long. J gave up 9 bases and V 0 bases, and 6 bases lay outside the gene matches. The CDR3 loop is CASSQDRTSGGAGEQFF. The CDR3 DNA follows: TGTGCCAGCAGCCAAGACCGGACTAGCGGGGGGGCTGGTGAGCAGTTCTTC.

The chain carries TRBV4-3 and TRBJ1-2, with TRBD1 matching over 7 bases. J gave up 5 bases and V 0 bases, and 15 bases lay outside the gene matches. This CDR3 region has 18 residues. CDR1 is LGHNA, CDR2 YSLEER, per germline. This CDR3 is CASSQEAVGGAAVYGYTF. CDR3 in DNA: TGCGCCAGCAGCCAAGAAGCTGTAGGGGGCGCGGCTGTGTATGGCTACACCTTC.

The chain carries TRBV5-1 and TRBJ1-4, with no clear D. The germline V gene encodes CDR1 SGHRS and CDR2 YFSETQ. CDR3 size: 17 residues. Trimming took off 0 bases at V and 1 base at J, with 13 bases between the two ends. The CDR3 protein is CASSLDRAAVTNEKLFF. The CDR3 DNA reads as TGCGCCAGCAGCTTGGATCGCGCGGCTGTAACTAATGAAAAACTGTTTTTT.

A few counts support this clone. The chain links TRBV4-1 to TRBJ1-2; a weak D match, TRBD1 (5 bases). Germline-derived CDR1 and CDR2 are MGHRA and YSYEKL. The V gene lost 0 bases and the J gene lost 4 bases, with 9 bases spanning the gap. The CDR3 sequence is 14 residues long. CDR3 sequence reads: CASSQDDRSYGYTF. The CDR3 DNA reads TGCGCCAGCAGCCAAGACGACAGAAGCTATGGCTACACCTTC.

The chain has TRBV20-1 and TRBJ1-2, with TRBD1 identical over 7 bases. Germline CDR1 is DFQATT and CDR2 is SNEGSKA (reference sequence). The J segment lost 5 bases and the V segment lost 3 bases, leaving 9 bases of the junction unmatched. The CDR3 is made up of 14 amino acids. CDR3 coding DNA: TGCAGTGCTAGTCGGGATGGGACAGCTTATGGCTACACCTTC. Translated, it gives CSASRDGTAYGYTF.

This clone is labeled as medium-sized (0.01 to 0.1%). J is TRBJ2-2 and V is TRBV4-1, with 12 bases matching TRBD2. CDR3 length: 17 residues. Per germline, CDR1 MGHRA and CDR2 YSYEKL. Trimming at V came to 4 bases and at J to 9 bases, leaving 12 bases not matched to a gene. CDR3 residues: CASSPYATSGGGWELFF. The DNA of the CDR3 is TGCGCCAGCAGCCCCTACGCGACTAGCGGGGGTGGGTGGGAGCTGTTTTTT.

This chain connects TRBV11-3 to TRBJ2-5; 9 bases are a match to TRBD2. The ends lost 4 bases at V and 4 bases at J; junction bases unmatched: 7. Germline lookup yields CDR1 SGHNT and CDR2 YENEEA. CDR3 size: 15 residues. Here the CDR3 DNA reads TGTGCCAGCAGCTCGGGTAGCGGGAGACGAGAGACCCAGTACTTC. It yields the protein CASSSGSGRRETQYF.

The chain recombines TRBV5-1 with TRBJ2-3; 7 bases match TRBD2. Losses at the gene ends were 1 base for V and 6 bases for J; bases not matched to a gene: 17. The CDR3 extends over 18 amino acids. Germline values: CDR1 SGHRS, CDR2 YFSETQ. CDR3 DNA sequence: TGCGCCAGCAGCTTGTATTATTGGGAGGGTACGAGTGCCGATACGCAGTATTTT. This codes for CASSLYYWEGTSADTQYF.

The chain has TRBV9 and TRBJ2-7; D is possibly TRBD2 (6 bases). The CDR3 has 16 residues. V gave up 4 bases and J gave up 0 bases, with 17 bases separating them. Germline CDR1 SGDLS, CDR2 YYNGEE. The DNA for the CDR3 is TGTGCCAGCAGCCCGGAGGGCGCCTTAAGCTCCTACGAGCAGTACTTC. It specifies CASSPEGALSSYEQYF.

This rearrangement joins TRBV6-5 to TRBJ2-2, with D tentatively TRBD2 (6 bases). CDR3 length: 13 residues. The V gene lost 0 bases and the J gene lost 8 bases, with 7 bases spanning the gap. Germline V gene data show CDR1 as MNHEY and CDR2 as SVGAGI. CDR3 loop: CASSYSGGGELFF. The CDR3 nucleotides read TGTGCCAGCAGTTACTCGGGAGGTGGGGAGCTGTTTTTT.

This chain's CDR3 is CASSVGGEETQYF. Written as DNA, the CDR3 is TGTGCCAGCAGCGTTGGGGGGGAAGAGACCCAGTACTTC. This chain joins TRBV9 and TRBJ2-5; the match to TRBD2 covers 7 bases. This CDR3 comprises 13 residues. Germline-derived CDR1 and CDR2 are SGDLS and YYNGEE. The V gene end was trimmed by 2 bases and the J gene end by 3 bases; junction bases not matched to a gene: 1.

The V and J genes are TRBV19 and TRBJ2-7; 7 nucleotides match TRBD1. This CDR3 region has 14 residues. Germline loops: CDR1 LNHDA, CDR2 SQIVND (reference sequence). Trimming removed 6 bases from V and 0 bases from J; junction bases left unmatched: 5. The CDR3 here is CASSPTGSSYEQYV. The CDR3 DNA sequence: TGTGCCAGTAGCCCGACAGGGAGCTCCTACGAGCAGTACGTC.

This chain joins TRBV7-2 and TRBJ2-3; possible D gene TRBD2, 6 bases. The length of the CDR3 is 17 residues. Trimming took off 5 bases at V and 2 bases at J, with 20 bases between the two ends. CDR1 is SGHTA and CDR2 is FQGNSA in the germline V gene. DNA for the CDR3: TGTGCCAGCAGCCCGACTAGAGGGAGTTTCCTCACAGATACGCAGTATTTT. Encoded protein: CASSPTRGSFLTDTQYF. Using reference TRBV7-2 and TRBJ2-3 for the parts outside the CDR3, the full variable domain is GAGVSQSPSNKVTEKGKDVELRCDPISGHTALYWYRQSLGQGLEFLIYFQGNSAPDKSGLPSDRFSAERTGGSVSTLTIQRTQQEDSAVYLCASSPTRGSFLTDTQYFGPGTRLTVL.

The chain carries TRBV10-3 and TRBJ2-1; D is ambiguous. The germline V and J ends were trimmed by 8 bases and 5 bases, with 10 bases remaining between them. The length of the CDR3 is 12 residues. The germline gives CDR1 ENHRY, CDR2 SYGVKD. CDR3: CAIQDIDNEQFF. CDR3 bases: TGTGCCATCCAAGACATTGACAATGAGCAGTTCTTC.

V gene TRBV12-1 combines with J gene TRBJ1-1; the table's TRBD1 call for D was not verified on the DNA. TRBV12-1 is listed as a pseudogene. CDR3 length: 15 residues. The CDR3 loop reads CASRDWTGMNTEAFF. CDR3 sequence (DNA): TGTGCCAGCAGGGACTGGACAGGGATGAACACTGAAGCTTTCTTT.

The rearrangement links TRBV11-3 to TRBJ2-1, with 15 bases identical to TRBD2. The CDR3 extends over 18 amino acids. The germline gives CDR1 SGHNT, CDR2 YENEEA. V shed 1 base and J 9 bases; nucleotides not matched to a gene: 10. The CDR3 DNA reads as TGTGCCAGCAGCTTAGCCGGGACTAGCGGGGGGAGGGGTGGTGAGCAGTTCTTC. Its protein product is CASSLAGTSGGRGGEQFF.

This chain uses TRBV19 with TRBJ2-1; TRBD2 matches at 12 bases. The CDR3 is 18 amino acids. CDR1 is LNHDA, CDR2 SQIVND, per germline (reference sequence). V was pared by 5 bases and J by 3 bases, with 11 bases of the junction left unmatched. CDR3 DNA: TGTGCCAGTAGTCGCACTAGCGGGGGGCCCCGGATCTACAATGAGCAGTTCTTC. Translating gives CASSRTSGGPRIYNEQFF.

By share of the sample, this clone is medium-sized. The sample holds other DNA sequences that translate to the same CDR3. This chain connects TRBV6-5 to TRBJ2-7, with D perhaps TRBD2 (5 bases). The CDR3 covers 11 residues. Germline CDR1 MNHEY, CDR2 SVGAGI. Trimming stripped 2 bases from V and 7 bases from J, with 6 bases between. The CDR3: CASSYGGEQYF. DNA for the CDR3: TGTGCCAGCAGTTACGGCGGGGAGCAGTACTTC.

This clone has a single count. J is TRBJ1-1 and V is TRBV9, with a possible D match to TRBD1 (5 bases). Germline V gives CDR1 SGDLS, CDR2 YYNGEE. V lost 2 bases, J lost 0 bases, and 11 bases lay in between. The CDR3 length is 15 residues. CDR3 sequence reads: CASSVSGFVNTEAFF. CDR3 nucleotide sequence: TGTGCCAGCAGCGTTTCAGGGTTTGTGAACACTGAAGCTTTCTTT.